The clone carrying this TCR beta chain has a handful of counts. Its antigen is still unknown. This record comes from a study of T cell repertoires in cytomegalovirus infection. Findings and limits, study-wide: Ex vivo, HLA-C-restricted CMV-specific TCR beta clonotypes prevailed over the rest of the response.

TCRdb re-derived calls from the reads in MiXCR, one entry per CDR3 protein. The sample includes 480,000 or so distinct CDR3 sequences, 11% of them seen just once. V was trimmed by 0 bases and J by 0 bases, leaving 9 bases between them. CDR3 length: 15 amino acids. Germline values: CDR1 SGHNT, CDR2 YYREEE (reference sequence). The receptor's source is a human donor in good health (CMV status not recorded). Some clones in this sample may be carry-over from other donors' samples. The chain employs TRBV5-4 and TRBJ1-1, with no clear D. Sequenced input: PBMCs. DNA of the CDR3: TGTGCCAGCAGCTTGGAGTCCACGGTGAACACTGAAGCTTTCTTT. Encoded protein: CASSLESTVNTEAFF.